This is a list of T cell receptor beta chains from one sample in a study of beta chain features in type 1 diabetes. The table came from immunoSEQ multiplex PCR; TCRdb's copy has only in-frame clones and leaves some out. This sample has hundreds of thousands of clones, with roughly 8% found just once. Material for sequencing was central memory CD4+ T cells from blood. These receptors all stem from a woman under 30 in good health. The CDR3 runs from the conserved cysteine through the conserved F or W. Each record gives: clone size, D gene, J gene, V gene, CDR3 DNA, CDR3 protein. The D gene is left open where the match is weak. Size is omitted from some rows. Given values are once, few, many or a class for expanded clones.

-,-,TRBJ2-2,TRBV7-2,TGTGCCAGCAGCTTAGCTACAGGCACCGGGGAGCTGTTTTTT,CASSLATGTGELFF
-,-,TRBJ2-1,TRBV2,TGTGCCAGCAGTGATGGTGGAGTTTGGTCCGTAAGCTCCTACAATGAGCAGTTCTTC,CASSDGGVWSVSSYNEQFF
many,-,TRBJ2-5,TRBV4-2,TGTGCCAGCAGCCAAACATCAGGGGTAGGAGAGACCCAGTACTTC,CASSQTSGVGETQYF
-,TRBD2,TRBJ2-7,TRBV7-9,TGTGCCAGCAGCTTAGGGGGGACTAGCGAGCAGTACTTC,CASSLGGTSEQYF
many,TRBD2,TRBJ2-7,TRBV7-9,TGTGCCAGCAGCTTGAGCGGGAGGGCCGGCTACGAGCAGTACTTC,CASSLSGRAGYEQYF
few,-,TRBJ2-5,TRBV19,TGTGCCAGTAGTATGACAGGCCAAGAGACCCAGTACTTC,CASSMTGQETQYF
-,-,TRBJ2-7,TRBV7-2,TGTGCCAGCAGCTTAAGGGTCGACTCCTACGAGCAGTACTTC,CASSLRVDSYEQYF
-,TRBD2,TRBJ2-1,TRBV18,TGTGCCAGCTCACCACAGCGGGAGGGGAGGAATGAGCAGTTCTTC,CASSPQREGRNEQFF
few,TRBD2,TRBJ2-3,TRBV5-1,TGCGCCAGCAGCGTAGCGGGAGAGCGGGATACGCAGTATTTT,CASSVAGERDTQYF
few,-,TRBJ2-3,TRBV18,TGTGCCAGCTCACCACCGTGGTTCGCGGGAACGAACACAGATACGCAGTATTTT,CASSPPWFAGTNTDTQYF
-,-,TRBJ1-1,TRBV11-2,TGTGCCAGCAGCTTAAGCAGGGCGGGCACTGAAGCTTTCTTT,CASSLSRAGTEAFF
few,-,TRBJ2-6,TRBV18,TGTGCCAGCTCACCACAGGTCCAAAGGGCCAACGTCCTGACTTTC,CASSPQVQRANVLTF
many,TRBD2,TRBJ2-5,TRBV4-3,TGCGCCAGCAGCCCGGGAGGGCGGGAGACCCAGTACTTC,CASSPGGRETQYF
many,TRBD2,TRBJ2-1,TRBV7-9,TGTGCCAGCAGCGCCGGGACTAGCGGGAGGGCCATCTTC,CASSAGTSGRAIF
-,TRBD2,TRBJ2-1,TRBV15,TGTGCCACCAGCAGAGAATCTATTAGCGGGAGTCTCAATGAGCAGTTCTTC,CATSRESISGSLNEQFF
-,TRBD1,TRBJ1-2,TRBV7-2,TGTGCCAGCAGCTTAGAACAGGGGTATGGCTACACCTTC,CASSLEQGYGYTF
few,-,TRBJ2-1,TRBV5-1,TGCGCCAGCAGCTTGAGTGCTAGAGGCAATGAGCAGTTCTTC,CASSLSARGNEQFF
few,-,TRBJ2-7,TRBV7-2,TGTGCCAGCAGCTTAGCTGGCGGGTCAGCCTACGAGCAGTACTTC,CASSLAGGSAYEQYF
-,-,TRBJ2-1,TRBV28,TGTGCCAGCAGTTTACAGACGAGTGAGCAGTTCTTC,CASSLQTSEQFF
-,-,TRBJ2-3,TRBV7-9,TGTGCCAGCAGTCGGTGGGATACGCAGTATTTT,CASSRWDTQYF
few,-,TRBJ2-3,TRBV2,TGTGCCAGCAGTCAGGGTGCAGATACGCAGTATTTT,CASSQGADTQYF
-,TRBD2,TRBJ2-7,TRBV2,TGTGCCAGCAGTGAAGGCCTAGCGGGTGGTGCCTACGAGCAGTACTTC,CASSEGLAGGAYEQYF
-,TRBD1,TRBJ2-4,TRBV5-4,TGTGCCAGCAGCCTACAGGGGGCCAAAAACATTCAGTACTTC,CASSLQGAKNIQYF